The entry that follows covers one T cell receptor (beta chain) sequence. The data were obtained in a study of blood T cell repertoires in COVID-19. Study-wide context: The United States, Italy and Spain supplied acute and convalescent COVID-19 samples. Sample material is recorded as cDNA or gDNA derived from T cells, B-cell-depleted T cells, or PBMCs.

Per the germline V gene, CDR1 is MNHNS and CDR2 is SASEGT. The CDR3 is 15 amino acids. The junction had 5 bases not matched to a gene; V was cut back by 3 bases and J by 4 bases. Per the original methods: It was from reference gene primer amplification that nucleated cell counts were estimated. Data came from immunoSEQ multiplex PCR; TCRdb stores just in-frame clones and leaves some out. The D gene and trimming were derived from the DNA, and the V and J assignments and clone size from that table. The profile shows about 42,000 clones, 85% of them singletons. Source material: peripheral blood. The sequence was obtained from a man over 45 with active COVID-19. This chain uses TRBV6-1 with TRBJ1-3; 8 bases align to TRBD1. DNA for the CDR3: TGTGCCAGCAGTGACCAGGGGGCCAACGGAAACACCATATATTTT. This encodes CASSDQGANGNTIYF.